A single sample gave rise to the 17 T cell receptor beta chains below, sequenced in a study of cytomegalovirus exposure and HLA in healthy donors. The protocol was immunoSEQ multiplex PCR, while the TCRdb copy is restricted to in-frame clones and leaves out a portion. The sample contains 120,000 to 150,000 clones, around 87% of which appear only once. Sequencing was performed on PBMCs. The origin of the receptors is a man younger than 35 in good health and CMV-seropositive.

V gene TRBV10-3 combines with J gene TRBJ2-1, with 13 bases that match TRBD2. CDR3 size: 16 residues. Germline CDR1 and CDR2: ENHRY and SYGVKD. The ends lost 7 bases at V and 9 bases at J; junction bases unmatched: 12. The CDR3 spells CAITSGLAGARGEQFF. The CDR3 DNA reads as TGTGCCATCACTTCCGGACTAGCGGGGGCCAGGGGTGAGCAGTTCTTC.

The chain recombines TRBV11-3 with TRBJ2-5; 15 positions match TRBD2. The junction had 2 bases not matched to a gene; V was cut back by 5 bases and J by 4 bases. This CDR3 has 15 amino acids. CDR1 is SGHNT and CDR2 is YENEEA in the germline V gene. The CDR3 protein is CASSQGLAGGETQYF. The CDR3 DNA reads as TGTGCCAGCAGCCAGGGACTAGCGGGAGGAGAGACCCAGTACTTC.

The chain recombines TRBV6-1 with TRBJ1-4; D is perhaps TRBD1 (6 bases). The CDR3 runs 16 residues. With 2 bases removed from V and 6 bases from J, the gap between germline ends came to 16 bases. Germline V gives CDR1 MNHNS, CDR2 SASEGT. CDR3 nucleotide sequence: TGTGCCAGCAGTGAAATAACTGGGGGCGTAGATGAAAAACTGTTTTTT. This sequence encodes CASSEITGGVDEKLFF.

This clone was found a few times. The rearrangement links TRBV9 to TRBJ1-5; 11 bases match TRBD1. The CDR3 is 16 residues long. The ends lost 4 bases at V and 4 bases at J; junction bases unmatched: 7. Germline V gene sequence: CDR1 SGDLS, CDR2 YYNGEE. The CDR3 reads CASSQGQGALNQPQHF. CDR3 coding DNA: TGTGCCAGCAGCCAAGGACAGGGGGCCCTTAATCAGCCCCAGCATTTT. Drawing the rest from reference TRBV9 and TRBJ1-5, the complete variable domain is DSGVTQTPKHLITATGQRVTLRCSPRSGDLSVYWYQQSLDQGLQFLIQYYNGEERAKGNILERFSAQQFPDLHSELNLSSLELGDSALYFCASSQGQGALNQPQHFGDGTRLSIL.

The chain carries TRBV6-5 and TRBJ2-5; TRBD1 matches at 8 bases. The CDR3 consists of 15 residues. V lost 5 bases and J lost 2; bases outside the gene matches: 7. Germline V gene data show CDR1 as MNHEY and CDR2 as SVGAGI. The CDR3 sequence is CASSTGQGKQETQYF. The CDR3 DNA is TGTGCCAGCAGTACCGGACAGGGAAAACAAGAGACCCAGTACTTC.

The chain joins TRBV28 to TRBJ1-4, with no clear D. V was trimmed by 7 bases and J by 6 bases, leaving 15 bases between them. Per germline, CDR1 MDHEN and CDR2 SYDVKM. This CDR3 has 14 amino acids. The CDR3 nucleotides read TGTGCCAGCAATCCCTGGCAGTCCTATGAAAAACTGTTTTTT. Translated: CASNPWQSYEKLFF.

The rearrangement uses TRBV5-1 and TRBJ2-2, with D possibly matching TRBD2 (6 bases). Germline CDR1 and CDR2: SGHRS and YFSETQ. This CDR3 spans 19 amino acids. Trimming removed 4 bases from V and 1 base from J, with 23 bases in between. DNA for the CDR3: TGCGCCAGCAGCCCCTTTCCGATTTACGGGAGAGGGAACACCGGGGAGCTGTTTTTT. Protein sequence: CASSPFPIYGRGNTGELFF.

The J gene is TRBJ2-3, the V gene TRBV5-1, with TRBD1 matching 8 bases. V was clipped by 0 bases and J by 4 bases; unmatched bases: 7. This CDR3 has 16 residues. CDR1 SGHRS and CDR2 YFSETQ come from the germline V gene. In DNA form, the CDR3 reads TGCGCCAGCAGCTTGGCCGGACAGGGATTATCAGATACGCAGTATTTT. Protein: CASSLAGQGLSDTQYF.

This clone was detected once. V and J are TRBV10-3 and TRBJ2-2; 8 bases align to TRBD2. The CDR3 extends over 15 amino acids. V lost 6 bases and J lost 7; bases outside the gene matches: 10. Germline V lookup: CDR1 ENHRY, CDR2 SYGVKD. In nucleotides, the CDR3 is TGTGCCATCAGAGCCGCCGGGGGGGCCGACGGGGAGCTGTTTTTT. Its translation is CAIRAAGGADGELFF.

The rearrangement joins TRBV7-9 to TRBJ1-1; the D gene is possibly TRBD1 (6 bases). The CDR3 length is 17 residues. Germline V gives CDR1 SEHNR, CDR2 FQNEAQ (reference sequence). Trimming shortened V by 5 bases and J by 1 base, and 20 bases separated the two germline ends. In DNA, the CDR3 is TGTGCCAGCAGCCAACCCCCAGGGGCAGAGCCGAACACTGAAGCTTTCTTT. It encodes CASSQPPGAEPNTEAFF.

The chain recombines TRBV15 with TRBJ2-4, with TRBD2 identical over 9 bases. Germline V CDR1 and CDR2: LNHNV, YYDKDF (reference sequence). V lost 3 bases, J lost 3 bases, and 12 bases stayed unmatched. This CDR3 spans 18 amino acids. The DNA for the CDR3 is TGTGCCACCAGCAGGCAAGCCCGACTAGCGGCCGTCAAAAACATTCAGTACTTC. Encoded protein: CATSRQARLAAVKNIQYF.

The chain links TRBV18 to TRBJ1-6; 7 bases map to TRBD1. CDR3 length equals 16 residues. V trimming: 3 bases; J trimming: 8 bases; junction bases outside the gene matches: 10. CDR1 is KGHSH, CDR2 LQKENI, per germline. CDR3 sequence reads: CASSPRQGRADSPLHF. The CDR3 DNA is TGTGCCAGCTCACCGCGACAGGGTCGGGCTGATTCACCCCTCCACTTT. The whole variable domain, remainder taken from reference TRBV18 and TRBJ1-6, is NAGVMQNPRHLVRRRGQEARLRCSPMKGHSHVYWYRQLPEEGLKFMVYLQKENIIDESGMPKERFSAEFPKEGPSILRIQQVVRGDSAAYFCASSPRQGRADSPLHFGNGTRLTVT.

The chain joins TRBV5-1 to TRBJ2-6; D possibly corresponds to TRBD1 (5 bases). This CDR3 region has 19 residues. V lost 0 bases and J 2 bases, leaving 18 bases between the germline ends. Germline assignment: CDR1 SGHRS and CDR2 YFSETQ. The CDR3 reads CASSLVQGSHLAGANVLTF. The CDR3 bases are TGCGCCAGCAGCTTGGTTCAGGGAAGCCATCTCGCTGGGGCCAACGTCCTGACTTTC.

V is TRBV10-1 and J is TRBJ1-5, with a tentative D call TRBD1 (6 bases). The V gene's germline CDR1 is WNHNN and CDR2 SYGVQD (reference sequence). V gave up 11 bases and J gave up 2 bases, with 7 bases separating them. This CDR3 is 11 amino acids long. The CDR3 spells CAEGGNQPQHF. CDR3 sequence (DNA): TGCGCCGAGGGGGGCAATCAGCCCCAGCATTTT.

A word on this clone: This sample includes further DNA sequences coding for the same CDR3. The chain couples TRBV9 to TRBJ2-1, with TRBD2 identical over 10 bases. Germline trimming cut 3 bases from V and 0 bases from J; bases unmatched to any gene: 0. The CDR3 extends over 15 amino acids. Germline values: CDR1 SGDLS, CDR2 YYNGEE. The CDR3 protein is CASSASGSSYNEQFF. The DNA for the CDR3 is TGTGCCAGCAGCGCTAGCGGGAGCTCCTACAATGAGCAGTTCTTC.

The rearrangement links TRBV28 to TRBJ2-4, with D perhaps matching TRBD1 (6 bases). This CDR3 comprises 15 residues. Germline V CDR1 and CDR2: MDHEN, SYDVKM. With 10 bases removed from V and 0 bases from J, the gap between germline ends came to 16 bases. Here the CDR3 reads CATIDRTVAKNIQYF. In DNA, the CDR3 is TGTGCCACTATAGACAGGACCGTAGCCAAAAACATTCAGTACTTC.

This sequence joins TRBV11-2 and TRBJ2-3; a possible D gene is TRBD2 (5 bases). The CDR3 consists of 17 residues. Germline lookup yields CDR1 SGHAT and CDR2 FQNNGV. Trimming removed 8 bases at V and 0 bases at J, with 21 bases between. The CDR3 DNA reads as TGTGCCAGCGCGACTGGAGGAACGCGCGCTAGCACAGATACGCAGTATTTT. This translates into CASATGGTRASTDTQYF.